A selection of T cell receptor beta chains follows, all from one sample in a study of T cell changes during pregnancy in multiple sclerosis. The data were produced by immunoSEQ multiplex PCR, yet TCRdb's version contains in-frame clones alone and is incomplete. The table includes 69,000 or so clones, more than 85% detected once. The starting material was CD4+ T cells from peripheral blood mononuclear cells, obtained in the third trimester of pregnancy. These receptors all come from a female donor in good health, enrolled as a control in a pregnancy study. Both conserved end residues are part of each CDR3. Fields, in order: clone size, J gene, V gene, D gene, CDR3 protein, CDR3 DNA. D genes are given only for firm matches. Part of the rows lack a size; the others show once, few, many or a class for expanded clones.

>NA|TRBJ1-2|TRBV11-1|TRBD1
CASSSRQGALRGYTF
TGTGCCAGCAGCTCCAGACAGGGGGCGCTTCGTGGCTACACCTTC
>NA|TRBJ1-2|TRBV27|TRBD1
CASSSSQGISGYTF
TGTGCCAGCAGTTCCTCACAGGGGATCAGTGGCTACACCTTC
>NA|TRBJ1-2|TRBV5-4|NA
CASSLQGSGGGYTF
TGTGCCAGCAGCTTGCAGGGTTCCGGGGGTGGCTACACCTTC
>NA|TRBJ2-2|TRBV7-3|TRBD1
CASSPEQGVTGELFF
TGTGCCAGCAGCCCCGAACAGGGGGTCACCGGGGAGCTGTTTTTT
>once|TRBJ2-3|TRBV7-2|NA
CASSLTGTDTQYF
TGTGCCAGCAGCTTAACAGGGACAGATACGCAGTATTTT
>NA|TRBJ2-7|TRBV9|NA
CASSVEGQPSREQYF
TGTGCCAGCAGCGTAGAAGGACAGCCTTCGCGCGAGCAGTACTTC
>NA|TRBJ1-2|TRBV7-9|TRBD1
CASSPTGDGYTF
TGTGCCAGCAGCCCCACAGGGGATGGCTACACCTTC
>NA|TRBJ2-7|TRBV7-2|NA
CASSLSDRYEQYF
TGTGCCAGCAGCTTATCCGATCGGTACGAGCAGTACTTC
>NA|TRBJ1-2|TRBV6-5|NA
CASSSGLGSYGYTF
TGTGCCAGCAGCTCAGGACTTGGAAGCTATGGCTACACCTTC
>NA|TRBJ2-7|TRBV19|NA
CASSFRTSSYEQYF
TGTGCCAGTAGTTTCAGAACTAGCTCCTACGAGCAGTACTTC
>NA|TRBJ1-6|TRBV10-3|TRBD1
CAIRGDRGNSPLHF
TGTGCCATCAGGGGGGACAGGGGAAATTCACCCCTCCACTTT
>NA|TRBJ2-1|TRBV7-8|NA
CASSLGGGPLNEQFF
TGTGCCAGCAGCTTAGGGGGGGGCCCATTAAATGAGCAGTTCTTC
>NA|TRBJ2-7|TRBV30|NA
CATEEGSYEQYF
TGTGCCACGGAGGAGGGGTCCTACGAGCAGTACTTC
>NA|TRBJ1-2|TRBV30|TRBD1
CAWSLQGAWGYTF
TGTGCCTGGAGCCTTCAGGGGGCGTGGGGCTACACCTTC
>NA|TRBJ1-5|TRBV7-8|TRBD1
CASSLGDRYQPQHF
TGTGCCAGCAGCTTGGGGGACAGATATCAGCCCCAGCATTTT
>NA|TRBJ2-1|TRBV6-5|TRBD2
CASSSGGEQFF
TGTGCCAGCAGTTCGGGGGGTGAGCAGTTCTTC
>NA|TRBJ2-2|TRBV6-4|NA
CASSLDRNTGELFF
TGTGCCAGCAGTCTGGACAGGAACACCGGGGAGCTGTTTTTT
>few|TRBJ1-4|TRBV5-6|NA
CASSFSEKLFF
TGTGCCAGCAGCTTCAGTGAAAAACTGTTTTTT
>NA|TRBJ1-3|TRBV15|NA
CATRTGQLGNTIYF
TGTGCCACCAGGACAGGACAGCTTGGAAACACCATATATTTT
>NA|TRBJ2-1|TRBV4-2|TRBD1
CASSETGGVSYNEQFF
TGTGCCAGCAGCGAAACAGGGGGAGTGTCCTACAATGAGCAGTTCTTC
>NA|TRBJ2-7|TRBV7-8|NA
CASSLERSTGGYEQYF
TGTGCCAGCAGCTTAGAAAGATCCACCGGGGGTTACGAGCAGTACTTC
>NA|TRBJ2-2|TRBV4-3|NA
CASSQVTEYTGELFF
TGCGCCAGCAGCCAAGTAACAGAATACACCGGGGAGCTGTTTTTT
>NA|TRBJ2-5|TRBV5-4|TRBD2
CASSIGLAGGPETQYF
TGTGCCAGCAGCATCGGACTAGCGGGGGGGCCAGAGACCCAGTACTTC
>NA|TRBJ2-1|TRBV6-6|TRBD2
CASRTSGGPDNEQFF
TGTGCCAGCAGGACTAGCGGGGGGCCTGACAATGAGCAGTTCTTC
>NA|TRBJ2-2|TRBV7-2|NA
CASSLRLLRLENPGELFF
TGTGCCAGCAGCTTAAGGTTATTGAGACTAGAAAACCCCGGGGAGCTGTTTTTT
>few|TRBJ1-1|TRBV2|NA
CASSRGPDTEAFF
TGTGCCAGCAGTCGAGGGCCAGACACTGAAGCTTTCTTT
>NA|TRBJ1-3|TRBV18|TRBD1
CASSSGGEGNTIYF
TGTGCCAGCTCATCAGGGGGCGAAGGAAACACCATATATTTT
>NA|TRBJ1-5|TRBV11-3|TRBD1
CASSPGQGEDQPQHF
TGTGCCAGCAGCCCGGGACAGGGGGAGGATCAGCCCCAGCATTTT
>NA|TRBJ2-7|TRBV5-1|TRBD1
CASSVGQGSYEQYF
TGCGCCAGCAGCGTGGGACAGGGCTCCTACGAGCAGTACTTC
>NA|TRBJ1-1|TRBV29-1|NA
CSVADREAFF
TGCAGCGTCGCTGACAGGGAAGCTTTCTTT
>NA|TRBJ1-4|TRBV6-5|NA
CASSTTGRYGEKLFF
TGTGCCAGCAGTACGACAGGACGTTACGGGGAAAAACTGTTTTTT
>NA|TRBJ1-2|TRBV28|TRBD1
CASAERAGGGYTF
TGTGCCAGCGCTGAGAGGGCAGGGGGTGGCTACACCTTC
>NA|TRBJ2-5|TRBV5-1|TRBD2
CASSSTSGGSQETQYF
TGCGCCAGCAGCTCGACTAGCGGGGGGTCCCAAGAGACCCAGTACTTC
>NA|TRBJ1-1|TRBV7-2|TRBD1
CASSPSRTGKNTEAFF
TGTGCCAGCAGCCCCAGTCGGACAGGGAAGAACACTGAAGCTTTCTTT
>NA|TRBJ1-1|TRBV19|NA
CASSIGTLNTEAFF
TGTGCCAGTAGTATAGGGACACTGAACACTGAAGCTTTCTTT
>once|TRBJ2-1|TRBV20-1|NA
CSAVLAEQFF
TGCAGTGCGGTTCTAGCGGAGCAGTTCTTC
>NA|TRBJ2-7|TRBV7-9|TRBD2
CASSLGGGNSYEQYF
TGTGCCAGCAGCTTAGGCGGGGGGAACTCCTACGAGCAGTACTTC
>NA|TRBJ1-2|TRBV29-1|NA
CSVEQAANYGYTF
TGCAGCGTTGAACAGGCAGCTAACTATGGCTACACCTTC
>once|TRBJ1-6|TRBV2|TRBD1
CASSDLPPTGVVSNSPLHF
TGTGCCAGCAGTGACCTACCCCCGACAGGGGTAGTAAGTAATTCACCCCTCCACTTT
>once|TRBJ1-4|TRBV7-7|TRBD1
CASSLDGTVGEKLFF
TGTGCTAGCAGCTTAGATGGGACAGTGGGTGAAAAACTGTTTTTT
>NA|TRBJ1-6|TRBV5-1|TRBD1
CASSLDGTGKNSPLHF
TGCGCCAGCAGCTTGGATGGGACAGGCAAGAATTCACCCCTCCACTTT
>NA|TRBJ1-4|TRBV27|TRBD1
CASSERAGGLEKLFF
TGTGCCAGCAGTGAACGGGCAGGGGGTTTGGAAAAACTGTTTTTT
>NA|TRBJ2-7|TRBV11-3|TRBD2
CASSLARGLAASYEQYF
TGTGCCAGCAGCTTAGCTAGGGGACTAGCGGCCTCCTACGAGCAGTACTTC
>NA|TRBJ2-1|TRBV5-8|NA
CASSLRQNNEQFF
TGTGCCAGCAGCTTAAGACAGAACAATGAGCAGTTCTTC